Given below is one T cell receptor (beta chain) in context. Antigen: not known. In germline, CDR1 is WNHNN, CDR2 SYGVQD (reference sequence). Trimming cost V 0 bases and J 0 bases, with 8 bases left between them. This CDR3 has 15 residues. Assay: immunoSEQ multiplex PCR; the TCRdb copy retains only in-frame clones and omits some. Of hundreds of thousands of clones in the sample, approximately 96% were seen once. This sample was taken from a study of shared clonotypes between healthy human individuals. Study as a whole: The plates for each donor numbered three CD4 naive, three CD4 memory, two CD8 naive and one CD8 memory.

The naive CD8 population came from CD45RO-negative cells selected for CCR7, without terminally differentiated effector memory CD45RA+ cells. Study results and caveats: The study's rarefaction showed incomplete sorted-subset sequencing despite large depth.

Sequenced material: naive CD8+ T cells sorted from blood. The chain uses TRBV10-1 and TRBJ2-5; D uncertain. The receptor was isolated from a young woman in good health. This CDR3 reads CASSESLLDQETQYF. The CDR3 coding sequence is TGCGCCAGCAGTGAGTCGTTGCTGGACCAAGAGACCCAGTACTTC.